This TCR beta chain is drawn from a study of blood T cells in healthy people across ages. This clonotype turned up a few times. Together with a sample-barcoded 5' primer, a J-beta primer mix was included in a second PCR lasting roughly 6 to 12 cycles. Each of the samples gave a minimum of 2.5 million paired-end reads that contained CDR3. TCRdb called the 5' RACE reads again in MiXCR, with one record for every CDR3 protein. This table has about 1.6 million distinct CDR3 sequences, roughly a third appearing once. Drawn from each donor were around 10 milliliters of peripheral blood. The receptor was derived from a woman between 25 and 40 years old in good health. Material for sequencing was blood.

In nucleotides, the CDR3 is TGCAGTGCTAGAGAGGGGGTGCTACGCGGGGAGACCCAGTACTTC. It specifies CSAREGVLRGETQYF. This rearrangement joins TRBV20-1 to TRBJ2-5; D may be TRBD1 or TRBD2 (5 bases each). The germline V gene encodes CDR1 DFQATT and CDR2 SNEGSKA (reference sequence). The V end lost 0 bases, the J end lost 5 bases, and 16 bases lay between the germline ends. The CDR3 extends over 15 amino acids.